The rows below give T cell receptor beta chains drawn from one sample of a study of CXCR3-negative and CXCR3-positive naive CD8 T cells. TCRdb reworked the 5' RACE reads into one entry per CDR3 protein, no DNA. Its clone listing holds about 140,000 distinct CDR3 sequences. The sequenced sample consisted of naive CXCR3+ CD8+ T cells from blood. Receptor source: a human donor in good health. Some clones in this sample may be carry-over from other donors' samples. Each CDR3 is given with its conserved first and last residue. Rows give clone size only sometimes, using once, few, many, or a class for an expanded clone.

size,V,length,J,CDR3
.,TRBV7-9,17,TRBJ2-6,CASSQVADRLGANVLTF
.,TRBV29-1,12,TRBJ2-7,CSVVGNSYEQYF
.,TRBV2,14,TRBJ2-7,CASKSGTGDHEQYF
.,TRBV7-9,18,TRBJ2-6,CASSLVGLTISGANVLTF
.,TRBV4-2,17,TRBJ2-3,CASSPRGSGGPKDTQYF
.,TRBV27,14,TRBJ2-7,CAISYSGRAYEQYF
.,TRBV5-1,16,TRBJ2-2,CASSLSDQVADGELFF
.,TRBV20-1,15,TRBJ2-7,CSAFSTGGSSYEQYF
.,TRBV5-1,11,TRBJ1-2,CASSLVRTHTF
.,TRBV4-1,13,TRBJ2-1,CASSQDRQAEQFF
.,TRBV29-1,15,TRBJ2-1,CSVDEGRSEYNEQFF
.,TRBV12-3/TRBV12-4,15,TRBJ2-4,CASSADREAKNIQYF
.,TRBV5-1,16,TRBJ1-5,CASSIPGVTEAQPQHF
.,TRBV29-1,15,TRBJ1-1,CSVEDLPPGGTEAFF
.,TRBV7-8,15,TRBJ2-5,CASSSRSGSTETQYF
.,TRBV10-3,17,TRBJ1-3,CAISELSETYGGNTIYF
.,TRBV7-6,19,TRBJ1-5,CASSPHASGTGNNNQPQHF
.,TRBV29-1,12,TRBJ1-1,CSVWTDDTEAFF
.,TRBV7-6,15,TRBJ2-7,CASSLGGGPTYEQYF
.,TRBV7-9,14,TRBJ2-5,CASSLSPPRVAEYF
.,TRBV10-3,19,TRBJ2-5,CAISESRLEGGPYQETQYF
.,TRBV29-1,14,TRBJ2-5,CSIPSGGNQETQYF
.,TRBV7-9,14,TRBJ2-7,CASSLSGIPYEQYF
.,TRBV5-1,16,TRBJ1-1,CASSLGEGDFLSEAFF
.,TRBV5-5,19,TRBJ2-1,CASSGLGTGLLSSYNEQFF
.,TRBV29-1,13,TRBJ2-4,CSALALAKNIQYF
.,TRBV7-8,16,TRBJ2-2,CASSGLAGEIAGELFF
.,TRBV28,16,TRBJ2-5,CATKRERGEYFETQYF
.,TRBV29-1,12,TRBJ2-7,CSVVGEGLEQYF
.,TRBV6-5,14,TRBJ2-1,CASSYGTGTHEQFF
.,TRBV20-1,16,TRBJ2-5,CSARDPRPEVQETQYF
.,TRBV7-8,16,TRBJ2-3,CASSLVGTGDGDTQYF
.,TRBV19,15,TRBJ2-3,CASSMTPSGTDTQYF
.,TRBV4-3,14,TRBJ2-7,CASSQWGTSYEQYF
.,TRBV6-1,15,TRBJ2-7,CASSELWDGSYEQYF
.,TRBV6-4,13,TRBJ2-1,CASSDSKLNEQFF
.,TRBV6-6,16,TRBJ2-3,CASSYLLAPATDTQYF
.,TRBV19,12,TRBJ1-1,CASKTGGTEAFF
.,TRBV7-2,13,TRBJ2-1,CASSLEMWNEQFF
.,TRBV28,15,TRBJ2-1,CASTVGLAGYNEQFF
.,TRBV7-8,16,TRBJ2-7,CASSLVSGGPSYEQYF
.,TRBV14,14,TRBJ2-1,CASSPLLASGEQFF
.,TRBV28,16,TRBJ2-2,CASSLGRQQYTGELFF
.,TRBV29-1,12,TRBJ1-2,CSVGGGNYGYTF
.,TRBV29-1,13,TRBJ2-7,CSVFYPVAYEQYF
.,TRBV20-1,17,TRBJ2-7,CSAIRGTSGRASYEQYF
.,TRBV29-1,15,TRBJ1-1,CSVDGTDTMNTEAFF
.,TRBV27,20,TRBJ2-7,CASSLLRTSGSPSSWGEQYF
.,TRBV20-1,11,TRBJ2-7,CSARQGYEQYF
.,TRBV2,15,TRBJ2-1,CASSEGSGLKNEQFF
.,TRBV7-8,14,TRBJ2-7,CASSFLAGQYEQYF
.,TRBV28,16,TRBJ2-7,CASSPRDRGLGSEQYF
.,TRBV12-3/TRBV12-4,15,TRBJ1-2,CASSWGTAPNYGYTF
.,TRBV7-3,14,TRBJ1-1,CASSPETGASEAFF
.,TRBV29-1,16,TRBJ2-1,CSVEGWPSGRYNEQFF
medium-sized,TRBV20-1,15,TRBJ1-2,CSARPLTGINYGYTF
.,TRBV4-3,16,TRBJ2-2,CASSQFSRGGTGELFF